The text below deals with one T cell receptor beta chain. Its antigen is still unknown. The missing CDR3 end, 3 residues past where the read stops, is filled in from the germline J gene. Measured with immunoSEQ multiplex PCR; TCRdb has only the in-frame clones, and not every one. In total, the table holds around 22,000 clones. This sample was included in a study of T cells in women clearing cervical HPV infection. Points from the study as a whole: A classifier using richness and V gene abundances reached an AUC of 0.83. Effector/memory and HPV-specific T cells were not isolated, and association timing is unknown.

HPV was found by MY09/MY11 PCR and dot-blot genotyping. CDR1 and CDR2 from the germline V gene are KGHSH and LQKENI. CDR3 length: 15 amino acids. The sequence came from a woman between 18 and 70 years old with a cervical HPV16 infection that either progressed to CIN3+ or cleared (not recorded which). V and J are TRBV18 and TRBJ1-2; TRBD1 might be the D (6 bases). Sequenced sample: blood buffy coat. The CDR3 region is CASSPRGPGAEGYTF. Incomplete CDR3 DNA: TGTGCCAGCTCACCACGAGGTCCAGGGGCAGAAGGC. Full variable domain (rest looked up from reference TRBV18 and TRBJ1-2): NAGVMQNPRHLVRRRGQEARLRCSPMKGHSHVYWYRQLPEEGLKFMVYLQKENIIDESGMPKERFSAEFPKEGPSILRIQQVVRGDSAAYFCASSPRGPGAEGYTFGSGTRLTVV.